What follows are 32 T cell receptor beta chains derived from one specimen sequenced in a study of a mutant IDH1 vaccine in newly diagnosed glioma. These receptors have no known antigen. Time point indicated: week 11, during vaccination. Every vaccine dose comprised 300 ug of mutant IDH1 20-mer peptide plus topical imiquimod. The protocol was immunoSEQ multiplex PCR, while the TCRdb copy is restricted to in-frame clones and leaves out a portion. The repertoire consists of some 120,000 clones, with over 75% occurring once and the leading ten covering about 5.5%. The specimen comprised PBMCs, sampled from a glioma patient whose treatment included an IDH1 peptide vaccine. The receptor source for this set is a man in his forties or fifties with glioma.

This chain links TRBV28 with TRBJ2-3; D not resolved. The germline gives CDR1 MDHEN, CDR2 SYDVKM. Between the trimmed V and J ends, which lost 5 bases and 0 bases, there was a span of 12 bases. The CDR3 loop spans 15 amino acids. DNA of the CDR3: TGTGCCAGCAGTCAAGGGTTTTTGAGCACAGATACGCAGTATTTT. Encoded protein: CASSQGFLSTDTQYF.

This chain connects TRBV5-6 to TRBJ2-1; TRBD2 matches 13 bases. The CDR3 loop spans 15 amino acids. V dropped 4 bases and J dropped 4; count of bases not matched to a gene: 2. The germline V gene has CDR1 SGHDT and CDR2 YYEEEE. This CDR3 is CASSPGLAGYNEQFF. CDR3 in DNA: TGTGCCAGCAGCCCGGGACTAGCGGGATACAATGAGCAGTTCTTC. The full variable domain, completed using reference TRBV5-6 and TRBJ2-1, is DAGVTQSPTHLIKTRGQQVTLRCSPKSGHDTVSWYQQALGQGPQFIFQYYEEEERQRGNFPDRFSGHQFPNYSSELNVNALLLGDSALYLCASSPGLAGYNEQFFGPGTRLTVL.

This clone came up a few times. The V gene is TRBV5-1, the J gene TRBJ1-1; D uncertain. Deletions cut 0 bases from V and 3 bases from J, with 9 bases between. The CDR3 is made up of 14 amino acids. Germline CDR1 and CDR2: SGHRS and YFSETQ. The CDR3 loop is CASSLGGGDTEAFF. For the CDR3, the DNA is TGCGCCAGCAGCTTGGGCGGAGGTGACACTGAAGCTTTCTTT.

The chain carries TRBV7-8 and TRBJ1-2; 9 nucleotides line up with TRBD1. V gave up 4 bases and J gave up 4 bases; unmatched junction bases: 10. The CDR3 is made up of 16 amino acids. In germline, CDR1 is SGHVS, CDR2 FQNEAQ. The CDR3 is CASSSRSQGATYGYTF. DNA of the CDR3: TGTGCCAGCAGCTCCAGGTCACAGGGGGCCACCTATGGCTACACCTTC.

This chain uses TRBV19 with TRBJ1-5, with 7 bases matching TRBD1. The CDR3 length is 16 residues. Germline V gene sequence: CDR1 LNHDA, CDR2 SQIVND (reference sequence). V was clipped by 5 bases and J by 2 bases; unmatched bases: 9. The CDR3 DNA is TGTGCCAGTAGTGGACGACAGGGACTGGGCAATCAGCCCCAGCATTTT. This codes for CASSGRQGLGNQPQHF. The full variable domain, in which reference TRBV19 and TRBJ1-5 provide the parts outside the CDR3, is DGGITQSPKYLFRKEGQNVTLSCEQNLNHDAMYWYRQDPGQGLRLIYYSQIVNDFQKGDIAEGYSVSREKKESFPLTVTSAQKNPTAFYLCASSGRQGLGNQPQHFGDGTRLSIL.

V is TRBV7-2 and J is TRBJ1-2, with unresolved D. CDR3 length: 12 residues. Germline CDR1 reads SGHTA; CDR2 reads FQGNSA. V shed 6 bases and J shed 5 bases, with 10 bases lying between them. CDR3: CASRGRAYGYTF. The CDR3 region has the DNA TGTGCCAGCAGGGGTAGGGCTTATGGCTACACCTTC.

This chain joins TRBV29-1 and TRBJ1-2, with TRBD1 identical over 7 bases. Germline values: CDR1 SQVTM, CDR2 ANQGSEA. This CDR3 has 13 residues. Trimming removed 6 bases from V and 1 base from J; junction bases left unmatched: 5. CDR3 nucleotide sequence: TGCAGCGTCAGAACAGGGGATAACTATGGCTACACCTTC. Translating it yields CSVRTGDNYGYTF.

This clone appeared a single time. The V gene is TRBV30, the J gene TRBJ2-7; the match to TRBD1 covers 8 bases. The CDR3 covers 12 residues. Trimming cost V 3 bases and J 7 bases; bases outside gene matches: 5. From germline, CDR1 is GTSNPN and CDR2 SVGIG (reference sequence). CDR3 nucleotides: TGTGCCTGGAGGGACAGGGTAGGTGAGCAGTACTTC. Its translation is CAWRDRVGEQYF.

This chain links TRBV2 with TRBJ2-7; D tentatively reads TRBD1 or TRBD2 (7 bases each). V lost 6 bases and J 7 bases, leaving 16 bases between the germline ends. Looked up from germline, CDR1 is SNHLY and CDR2 is FYNNEI. CDR3 length equals 13 residues. The CDR3: CASRPDREGEQYF. CDR3 DNA: TGTGCCAGCAGACCAGACAGGGAGGGGGAGCAGTACTTC.

The chain employs TRBV7-2 and TRBJ2-5; 11 bases match TRBD2. Germline V CDR1 and CDR2: SGHTA, FQGNSA. Losses at the gene ends were 5 bases for V and 11 bases for J; bases not matched to a gene: 13. The CDR3 has 15 amino acids. The CDR3 DNA follows: TGTGCCAGCAGCCCCCCGGGACTAGCGGCCAGGGAGCAGTACTTC. It specifies CASSPPGLAAREQYF. Supplemented by reference TRBV7-2 and TRBJ2-5, the full variable domain reads GAGVSQSPSNKVTEKGKDVELRCDPISGHTALYWYRQSLGQGLEFLIYFQGNSAPDKSGLPSDRFSAERTGGSVSTLTIQRTQQEDSAVYLCASSPPGLAAREQYFGPGTRLLVL.

V gene TRBV6-1 combines with J gene TRBJ2-1; D is possibly TRBD2 (5 bases). Germline-derived CDR1 and CDR2 are MNHNS and SASEGT. CDR3 length: 15 residues. The V end was cut by 6 bases, the J end by 6 bases, with 18 bases between. CDR3 sequence (DNA): TGTGCCAGCAGGGCAGGACTGAATGTCGGCAATGAGCAGTTCTTC. Protein: CASRAGLNVGNEQFF.

The chain has TRBV4-2 and TRBJ1-6; D call uncertain. Germline loops: CDR1 LGHNA, CDR2 YNFKEQ. Trimming took 0 bases from V and 0 from J, leaving 15 bases between them. CDR3 length: 19 amino acids. CDR3 sequence (DNA): TGTGCCAGCAGCCAAGATCTGCAGGTTGGCCTCTCCTATAATTCACCCCTCCACTTT. As protein: CASSQDLQVGLSYNSPLHF.

This clone was seen only a few times. The chain combines TRBV30 with TRBJ2-5; TRBD2 matches at 10 bases. Germline V gene data show CDR1 as GTSNPN and CDR2 as SVGIG (reference sequence). This CDR3 contains 14 residues. V dropped 3 bases and J dropped 4; count of bases not matched to a gene: 5. The CDR3 reads CAWRIAGGLETQYF. CDR3 nucleotides: TGTGCCTGGAGGATAGCGGGGGGCTTAGAGACCCAGTACTTC. The full variable domain, rest sourced from reference TRBV30 and TRBJ2-5, is SQTIHQWPATLVQPVGSPLSLECTVEGTSNPNLYWYRQAAGRGLQLLFYSVGIGQISSEVPQNLSASRPQDRQFILSSKKLLLSDSGFYLCAWRIAGGLETQYFGPGTRLLVL.

The genes are TRBV27 and TRBJ2-7, with D perhaps being TRBD1 or TRBD2 (6 bases each). CDR3 length equals 15 residues. CDR1 is MNHEY and CDR2 is SMNVEV in the germline V gene (reference sequence). Trimming removed 3 bases from V and 3 bases from J, with 15 bases in between. The CDR3 DNA sequence: TGTGCCAGCAGTTTTCCGGGGGCCGGGCTCTACGAGCAGTACTTC. It is translated as CASSFPGAGLYEQYF.

The rearrangement links TRBV6-6 to TRBJ1-1; TRBD1 might be the D (6 bases). V lost 10 bases and J lost 1, with 13 bases in between. Germline V gene lookup returns CDR1 MNHNY and CDR2 SVGAGI (reference sequence). The length of the CDR3 is 13 residues. The CDR3 reads CAIQGPGNTEAFF. The CDR3, as DNA: TGTGCCATACAGGGTCCGGGGAACACTGAAGCTTTCTTT.

The chain is built from TRBV5-6 and TRBJ2-7; the D is unclear. There are 14 residues in the CDR3. Germline CDR1 reads SGHDT; CDR2 reads YYEEEE. Trimming took off 0 bases at V and 0 bases at J, with 7 bases between the two ends. The CDR3 loop reads CASSLGSSSYEQYF. The CDR3 DNA sequence: TGTGCCAGCAGCTTGGGAAGTAGCTCCTACGAGCAGTACTTC.

The gene calls are TRBV6-5 and TRBJ1-1; 10 positions match TRBD1. V shed 6 bases and J 11 bases; nucleotides not matched to a gene: 6. The germline V gene encodes CDR1 MNHEY and CDR2 SVGAGI. This CDR3 has 12 residues. This CDR3 reads CASRRRQGAAFF. The CDR3, as DNA: TGTGCCAGCAGGAGACGACAGGGGGCGGCTTTCTTT.

V and J are TRBV7-2 and TRBJ2-1, with D perhaps matching TRBD1 (6 bases). Germline CDR1 is SGHTA and CDR2 is FQGNSA. The CDR3 extends over 15 amino acids. V was cut by 2 bases and J by 3 bases, with 11 bases left in between. This chain's CDR3 is CASSLRETGYNEQFF. The CDR3 nucleotides are TGTGCCAGCAGCTTACGTGAGACAGGCTACAATGAGCAGTTCTTC.

This rearrangement joins TRBV27 to TRBJ1-4, with TRBD1 as a possible D gene (5 bases). Trimming took off 3 bases at V and 8 bases at J, with 13 bases between the two ends. Germline V gene sequence: CDR1 MNHEY, CDR2 SMNVEV (reference sequence). The CDR3 totals 14 residues. For the CDR3, the DNA is TGTGCCAGCAGTTTGGGAGGGGTTCGAGAAAAACTGTTTTTT. Protein product: CASSLGGVREKLFF.

Only one count was recorded for this clone. The V call is TRBV7-2, the J call TRBJ1-3; D unresolved. V lost 5 bases to trimming and J lost 2 bases, with 13 bases between them. The CDR3 totals 15 residues. Germline V gene data show CDR1 as SGHTA and CDR2 as FQGNSA. The CDR3 DNA sequence: TGTGCCAGCAGCCTTTTGCGCAGGCCTGGAAACACCATATATTTT. Translation gives CASSLLRRPGNTIYF. Filled out from reference TRBV7-2 and TRBJ1-3, the complete variable domain reads GAGVSQSPSNKVTEKGKDVELRCDPISGHTALYWYRQSLGQGLEFLIYFQGNSAPDKSGLPSDRFSAERTGGSVSTLTIQRTQQEDSAVYLCASSLLRRPGNTIYFGEGSWLTVV.

Many counts were recorded for this clone. In the same sample, other DNA sequences code for this CDR3. The chain uses TRBV2 and TRBJ1-1; unclear D gene. Germline lookup yields CDR1 SNHLY and CDR2 FYNNEI. The CDR3 loop spans 13 amino acids. The V end was cut by 1 base, the J end by 0 bases, with 3 bases between. CDR3 loop: CASSEEVNTEAFF. CDR3 DNA: TGTGCCAGCAGTGAAGAAGTGAACACTGAAGCTTTCTTT. The full variable domain, its missing parts supplied by reference TRBV2 and TRBJ1-1, is EPEVTQTPSHQVTQMGQEVILRCVPISNHLYFYWYRQILGQKVEFLVSFYNNEISEKSEIFDDQFSVERPDGSNFTLKIRSTKLEDSAMYFCASSEEVNTEAFFGQGTRLTVV.

This clone appeared once. The CDR3 is CASSYSTGVNTEAFF. The CDR3 nucleotides are TGTGCCAGCAGTTACTCGACAGGGGTGAACACTGAAGCTTTCTTT. This sequence joins TRBV6-5 and TRBJ1-1; 8 bases are shared with TRBD1. The CDR3 is 15 residues long. Germline loops: CDR1 MNHEY, CDR2 SVGAGI. J lost 0 bases, V lost 0 bases, and 0 bases had no gene match.

The chain uses TRBV5-8 and TRBJ1-1, with 9 nucleotides matching TRBD1. Losses at the gene ends were 1 base for V and 4 bases for J; bases not matched to a gene: 8. There are 16 residues in the CDR3. The germline CDR1 and CDR2 sequences are SGHTS and YDEGEE. CDR3: CASSLPLRQGGTEAFF. The CDR3 region has the DNA TGTGCCAGCAGCTTGCCCCTAAGACAGGGGGGCACTGAAGCTTTCTTT.

The chain employs TRBV18 and TRBJ2-5; D remains unclear. The germline gives CDR1 KGHSH, CDR2 LQKENI. This CDR3 is built from 11 residues. V was cut by 6 bases and J by 2 bases, with 4 bases left in between. CDR3 residues: CASSRQETQYF. In nucleotides, the CDR3 is TGTGCCAGCTCGAGGCAAGAGACCCAGTACTTC.

The chain combines TRBV5-1 with TRBJ2-1; 7 nucleotides align to TRBD2. V lost 3 bases and J lost 6; bases outside the gene matches: 6. The CDR3 has 14 amino acids. CDR1 is SGHRS, CDR2 YFSETQ, per germline. Here the CDR3 DNA reads TGCGCCAGCAGCTATCAGCGGGGTATCAATGAGCAGTTCTTC. Translating it yields CASSYQRGINEQFF.

The chain carries TRBV16 and TRBJ1-5; D might be TRBD1 (5 bases). V lost 0 bases, J lost 1 base, and 10 bases lay in between. CDR1 and CDR2 from the germline V gene are KGHSY and FQNENV. This CDR3 is 16 amino acids long. For the CDR3, the DNA is TGTGCCAGCAGCCAATCTAGGGACCCAAGCAATCAGCCCCAGCATTTT. Its protein is CASSQSRDPSNQPQHF.

The chain combines TRBV18 with TRBJ2-4, with D perhaps matching TRBD1 (5 bases). This CDR3 contains 16 residues. CDR1 is KGHSH and CDR2 is LQKENI in the germline V gene. V lost 6 bases and J 0 bases, leaving 15 bases between the germline ends. The CDR3 reads CASSQGVELAKNIQYF. CDR3 in DNA: TGTGCCAGCTCCCAAGGGGTTGAACTAGCCAAAAACATTCAGTACTTC.

A single count supports this clone. This chain links TRBV13 with TRBJ1-1, with a possible D match to TRBD1 (5 bases). Germline CDR1 PRHDT, CDR2 FYEKMQ (reference sequence). The CDR3 spans 13 residues. Trimming took 1 base from V and 11 from J, leaving 14 bases between them. CDR3 region: CASSLVIGTYAFF. CDR3 sequence (DNA): TGTGCCAGCAGCTTAGTTATAGGGACGTACGCTTTCTTT.

The rearrangement joins TRBV7-2 to TRBJ2-5; 7 nucleotides line up with TRBD2. V shed 2 bases, J shed 1 base, and the junction held 4 bases outside the gene matches. Germline loops: CDR1 SGHTA, CDR2 FQGNSA. The CDR3 totals 15 residues. The CDR3 reads CASSLIRLAQETQYF. The CDR3 nucleotides read TGTGCCAGCAGCTTAATAAGACTAGCCCAAGAGACCCAGTACTTC.

The V and J genes are TRBV7-2 and TRBJ1-6; 8 bases align to TRBD1. The trim removed 1 base at V and 0 bases at J, leaving 5 bases unmatched. CDR1 SGHTA and CDR2 FQGNSA come from the germline V gene. The CDR3 sequence is 18 residues long. The CDR3 protein is CASSLGWTGSSYNSPLHF. CDR3 DNA: TGTGCCAGCAGCTTAGGGTGGACAGGGAGCTCCTATAATTCACCCCTCCACTTT.

Only a few counts were recorded for this clone. The chain uses TRBV2 and TRBJ1-6; D gene uncertain. V was cut by 11 bases and J by 7 bases, with 15 bases left in between. The CDR3 is 13 residues long. The germline CDR1 and CDR2 sequences are SNHLY and FYNNEI. CDR3 bases: TGTGCCGGGCCTGGGGATGGCAATTCACCCCTCCACTTT. Translation: CAGPGDGNSPLHF.

A few counts support this clone. The rearrangement links TRBV9 to TRBJ2-5, with D possibly matching TRBD2 (5 bases). There are 13 residues in the CDR3. V was shortened by 0 bases and J by 5 bases, with 8 bases between the two germline ends. Germline lookup yields CDR1 SGDLS and CDR2 YYNGEE. The CDR3 coding sequence is TGTGCCAGCAGCGTAGCTACGGGGGAGACCCAGTACTTC. Protein product: CASSVATGETQYF.